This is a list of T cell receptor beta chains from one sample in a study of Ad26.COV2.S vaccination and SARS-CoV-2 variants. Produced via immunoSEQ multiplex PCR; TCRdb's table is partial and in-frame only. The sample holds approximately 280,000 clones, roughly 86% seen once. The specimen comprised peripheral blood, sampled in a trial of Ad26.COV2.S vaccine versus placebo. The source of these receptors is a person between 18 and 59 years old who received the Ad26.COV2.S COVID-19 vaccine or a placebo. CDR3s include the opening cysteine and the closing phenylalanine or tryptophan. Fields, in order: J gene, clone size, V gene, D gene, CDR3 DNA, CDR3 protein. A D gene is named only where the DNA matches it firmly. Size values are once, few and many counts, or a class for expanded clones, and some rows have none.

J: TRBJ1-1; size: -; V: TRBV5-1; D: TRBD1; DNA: TGCGCCAGCAGCTTCGGACAGGGGGCTTTTGCTTGGGCTTTCTTT; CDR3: CASSFGQGAFAWAFF
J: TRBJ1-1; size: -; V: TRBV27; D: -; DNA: TGTGCCAGCAGTTCCAATGGGGCCACTGAAGCTTTCTTT; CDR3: CASSSNGATEAFF
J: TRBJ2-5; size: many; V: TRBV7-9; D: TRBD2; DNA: TGTGCCAGCAGCAGGACTAGCGCCTTAGAGACCCAGTACTTC; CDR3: CASSRTSALETQYF
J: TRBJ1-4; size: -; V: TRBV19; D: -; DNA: TGTGCCAGTAGTAAAACAACGAGGGAACGTGAAAAACTGTTTTTT; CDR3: CASSKTTREREKLFF
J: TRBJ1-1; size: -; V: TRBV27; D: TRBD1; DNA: TGTGCCAGCTCGCCGGGACAGGGGGACACTGAAGCTTTCTTT; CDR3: CASSPGQGDTEAFF
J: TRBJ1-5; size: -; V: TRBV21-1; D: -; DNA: TGTGCCAGCAGCAAGATCGAGGTGCAGACCTCCGGGGGAAGCAATCAGCCCCAGCATTTT; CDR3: CASSKIEVQTSGGSNQPQHF
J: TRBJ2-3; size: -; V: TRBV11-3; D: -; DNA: TGTGCCAGCAGCTTCCATTCAGATACGCAGTATTTT; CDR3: CASSFHSDTQYF
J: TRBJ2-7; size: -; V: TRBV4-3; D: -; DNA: TGCGCCAGCAGCCAAGTCGGGACTTTGTACGAGCAGTACTTC; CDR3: CASSQVGTLYEQYF
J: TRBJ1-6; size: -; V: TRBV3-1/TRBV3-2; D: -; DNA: TGTGCCAGCAGCCTAGGGAATTCACCCCTCCACTTT; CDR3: CASSLGNSPLHF
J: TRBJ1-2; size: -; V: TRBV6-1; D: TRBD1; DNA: TGTGCCAGCAGTGAACAGGGGGCCTATGGCTACACCTTC; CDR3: CASSEQGAYGYTF
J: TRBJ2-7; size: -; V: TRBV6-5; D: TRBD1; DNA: TGTGCCAGCAGAAAGACAGGGTCAGGCGAGCAGTACTTC; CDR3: CASRKTGSGEQYF
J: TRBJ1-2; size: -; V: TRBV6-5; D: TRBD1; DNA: TGTGCCAGCAGTCAGGGGGCGCTGGGTTCCTATGGCTACACCTTC; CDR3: CASSQGALGSYGYTF
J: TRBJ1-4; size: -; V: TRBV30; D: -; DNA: TGTGCCTGGAGTCCTTCCGGCGAAAAACTGTTTTTT; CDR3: CAWSPSGEKLFF
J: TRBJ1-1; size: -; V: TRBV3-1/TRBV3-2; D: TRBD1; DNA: TGTGCCAGCAGCCAGGGACAGGGGTACACTGAAGCTTTCTTT; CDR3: CASSQGQGYTEAFF
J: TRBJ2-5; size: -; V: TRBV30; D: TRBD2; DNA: TGTGCCTGGAGTCCGAAAAGCGGGGCGGAGACCCAGTACTTC; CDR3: CAWSPKSGAETQYF
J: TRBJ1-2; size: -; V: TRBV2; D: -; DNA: TGTGCCAGCAGTGAAGGAGGGTCATTAGGGTATGGCTACACCTTC; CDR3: CASSEGGSLGYGYTF
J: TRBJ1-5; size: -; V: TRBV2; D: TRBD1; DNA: TGTGCCAGCAGGGACAGGTCCACCCATCAGCCCCAGCATTTT; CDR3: CASRDRSTHQPQHF
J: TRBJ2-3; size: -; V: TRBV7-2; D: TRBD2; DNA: TGTGCCAGCAGCTTTCTAGCGGGAGGGGTCACAGATACGCAGTATTTT; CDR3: CASSFLAGGVTDTQYF
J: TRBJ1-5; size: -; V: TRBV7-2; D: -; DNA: TGTGCCAGCAGCCCCGTCGGGGATAGCAATCAGCCCCAGCATTTT; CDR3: CASSPVGDSNQPQHF
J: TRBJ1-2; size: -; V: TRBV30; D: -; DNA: TGTGCCTGGAGTCTCAGCAGCCGGGGCTACACCTTC; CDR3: CAWSLSSRGYTF
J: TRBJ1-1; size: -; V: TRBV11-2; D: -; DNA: TGTGCCAGCAGCTTAGATGGATTAAACACTGAAGCTTTCTTT; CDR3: CASSLDGLNTEAFF
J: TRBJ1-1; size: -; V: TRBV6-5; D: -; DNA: TGTGCCAGCACCCCGAGAAAATACACTGAAGCTTTCTTT; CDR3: CASTPRKYTEAFF
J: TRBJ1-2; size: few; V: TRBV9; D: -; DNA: TGTGCCAGCAGCGTAGTGAAAGACTATGGCTACACCTTC; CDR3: CASSVVKDYGYTF
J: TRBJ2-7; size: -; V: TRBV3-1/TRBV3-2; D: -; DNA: TGTGCCAGCAGCCTGAGGGGTGGCGACGAGCAGTACTTC; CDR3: CASSLRGGDEQYF
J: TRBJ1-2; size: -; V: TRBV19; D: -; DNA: TGTGCCAGTAGTATCGAGAACGTCGGTGGCTACACCTTC; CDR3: CASSIENVGGYTF
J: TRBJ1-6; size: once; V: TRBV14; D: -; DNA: TGTGCCAGCAGCCAGGAGCACAGCGTCAATTCACCCCTCCACTTT; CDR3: CASSQEHSVNSPLHF
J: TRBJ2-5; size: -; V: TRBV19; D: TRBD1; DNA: TGTGCCAGTAGTCCCGACAGGGATCAAGAGACCCAGTACTTC; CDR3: CASSPDRDQETQYF
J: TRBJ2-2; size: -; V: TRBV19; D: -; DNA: TGTGCCAGTAGGGCGGGGACGAACACCGGGGAGCTGTTTTTT; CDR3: CASRAGTNTGELFF
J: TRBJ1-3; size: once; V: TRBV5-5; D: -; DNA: TGTGCCAGCAGCTTGGCCTCTGGGACTGGAAACACCATATATTTT; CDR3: CASSLASGTGNTIYF
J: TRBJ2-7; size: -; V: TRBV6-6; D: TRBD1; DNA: TGTGCCAGCAGTTACAGGGGGCAGAGCTCCTACGAGCAGTACTTC; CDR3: CASSYRGQSSYEQYF
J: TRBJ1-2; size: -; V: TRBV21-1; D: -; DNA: TGTGCCAGCAGCAAAGTAGATAGTAACTATGGCTACACCTTC; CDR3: CASSKVDSNYGYTF
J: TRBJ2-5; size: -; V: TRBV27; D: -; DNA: TGTGCCAGCAGTTTAGTAGCACGGCACCAAGAGACCCAGTACTTC; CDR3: CASSLVARHQETQYF
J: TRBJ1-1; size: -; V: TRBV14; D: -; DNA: TGTGCCAGCAGCCAAGGACGCCTTATGAACACTGAAGCTTTCTTT; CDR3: CASSQGRLMNTEAFF
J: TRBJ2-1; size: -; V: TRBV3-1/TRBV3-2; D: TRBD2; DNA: TGTGCCAGCAGCCAATTAGGGGCGGGAGTCCCCAATGAGCAGTTCTTC; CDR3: CASSQLGAGVPNEQFF
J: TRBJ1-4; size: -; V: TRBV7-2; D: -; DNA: TGTGCCAGCAGCTTCCGGCAGGGCTCTGAAAAACTGTTTTTT; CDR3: CASSFRQGSEKLFF
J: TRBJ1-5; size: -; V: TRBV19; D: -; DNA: TGTGCCAGTAGTATAGTTTGGGGTGGCAATCAGCCCCAGCATTTT; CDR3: CASSIVWGGNQPQHF
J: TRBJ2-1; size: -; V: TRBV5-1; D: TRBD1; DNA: TGCGCCAGCAGCTTGGAAGCTGGGACAGGGTTGAATGAGCAGTTCTTC; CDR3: CASSLEAGTGLNEQFF
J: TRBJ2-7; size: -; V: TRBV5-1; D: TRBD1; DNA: TGCGCCAGCAGCTTGCGGGACAGGGACTCCTACGAGCAGTACTTC; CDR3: CASSLRDRDSYEQYF
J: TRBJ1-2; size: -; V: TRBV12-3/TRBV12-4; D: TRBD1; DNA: TGTGCCAGCAGCCGGACAGGGGCTGGCTACACCTTC; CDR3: CASSRTGAGYTF
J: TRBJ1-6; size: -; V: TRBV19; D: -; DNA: TGTGCCAGTAACAATGGGAGGGGGACACCCCTCCACTTT; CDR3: CASNNGRGTPLHF
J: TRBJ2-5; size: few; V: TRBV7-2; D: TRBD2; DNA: TGTGCCAGCAGCTTAGGGGCTACTAGCGGGGGGGGCCAAGAGACCCAGTACTTC; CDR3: CASSLGATSGGGQETQYF
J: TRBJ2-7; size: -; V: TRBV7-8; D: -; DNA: TGTGCCAGCAGCTCCGCAGAGATTTCCTACGAGCAGTACTTC; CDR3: CASSSAEISYEQYF
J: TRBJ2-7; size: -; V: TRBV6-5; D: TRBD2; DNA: TGTGCCAGCACTAATGGGGGAGGGCGTTCCTACGAGCAGTACTTC; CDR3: CASTNGGGRSYEQYF
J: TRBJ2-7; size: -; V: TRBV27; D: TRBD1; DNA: TGTGCCAGCAGTTTATCGGCAGGGGGCTCCTACGAGCAGTACTTC; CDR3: CASSLSAGGSYEQYF
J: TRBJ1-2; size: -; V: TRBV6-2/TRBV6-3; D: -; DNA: TGTGCCAGCAGTTACGGACACCGCGGCTACACCTTC; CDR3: CASSYGHRGYTF
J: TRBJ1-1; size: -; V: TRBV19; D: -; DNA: TGTGCCAGTAGCCCCTGGGTACTGAACACTGAAGCTTTCTTT; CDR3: CASSPWVLNTEAFF
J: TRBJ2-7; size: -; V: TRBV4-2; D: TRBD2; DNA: TGTGCCAGCAGCCACCCCTCGGGGCGGGAGAAGGGCGAGCAGTACTTC; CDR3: CASSHPSGREKGEQYF
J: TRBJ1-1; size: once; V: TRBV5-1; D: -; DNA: TGCGCCAGCAGCCCTTGGGAGGGCAGGATGAACACTGAAGCTTTCTTT; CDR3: CASSPWEGRMNTEAFF
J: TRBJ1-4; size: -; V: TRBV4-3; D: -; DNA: TGCGCCAGCAGCCGGACTAAGGCCGCCGGAACTAATGAAAAACTGTTTTTT; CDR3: CASSRTKAAGTNEKLFF
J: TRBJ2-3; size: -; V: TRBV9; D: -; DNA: TGTGCCAGCAGCGTAGTAGGGGCGGGAATAGATACGCAGTATTTT; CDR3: CASSVVGAGIDTQYF
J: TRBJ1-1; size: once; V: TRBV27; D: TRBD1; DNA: TGTGCCAGCAACTGGGCAGGGGGCTTGAACACTGAAGCTTTCTTT; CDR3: CASNWAGGLNTEAFF
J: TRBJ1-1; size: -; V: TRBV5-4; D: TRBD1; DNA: TGTGCCAGCAGCCAAGGACAGGACGGTGAAGCTTTCTTT; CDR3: CASSQGQDGEAFF
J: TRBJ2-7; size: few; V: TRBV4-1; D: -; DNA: TGCGCCAGCAGCAACACAGGGCCCCTCTCCTACGAGCAGTACTTC; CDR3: CASSNTGPLSYEQYF